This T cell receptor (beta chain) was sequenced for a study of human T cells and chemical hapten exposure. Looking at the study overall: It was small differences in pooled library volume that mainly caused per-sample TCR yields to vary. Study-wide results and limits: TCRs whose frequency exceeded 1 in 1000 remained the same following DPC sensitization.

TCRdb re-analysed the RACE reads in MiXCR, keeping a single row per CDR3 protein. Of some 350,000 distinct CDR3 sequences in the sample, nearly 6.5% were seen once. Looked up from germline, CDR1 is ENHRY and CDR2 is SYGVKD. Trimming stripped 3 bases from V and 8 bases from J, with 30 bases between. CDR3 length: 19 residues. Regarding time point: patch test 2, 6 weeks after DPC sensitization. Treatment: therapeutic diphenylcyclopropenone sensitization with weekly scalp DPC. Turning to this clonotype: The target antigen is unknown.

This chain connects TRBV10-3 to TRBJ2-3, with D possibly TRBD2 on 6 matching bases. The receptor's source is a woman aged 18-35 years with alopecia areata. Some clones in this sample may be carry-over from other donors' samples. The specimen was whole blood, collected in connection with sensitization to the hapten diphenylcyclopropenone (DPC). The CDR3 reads CAISDLGAISRGPPGTQYF. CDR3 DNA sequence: TGTGCCATCAGTGATTTAGGGGCAATTTCGCGGGGTCCTCCTGGTACGCAGTATTTT.